Listed below are T cell receptor beta chains from one sample, sequenced in a study of cytomegalovirus exposure and HLA in healthy donors. Clones were sequenced by immunoSEQ multiplex PCR, and TCRdb holds only the in-frame ones, with some missing. The sample lists around 120,000 clones, 65% to 80% occurring once. The sequencing sample was made of PBMCs. These receptor sequences come from a human donor in good health. Each CDR3 is given with its conserved first and last residue. D genes are given only for firm matches. Clone size is given for some rows only: seen once, a few or many times, or a class if the clone is expanded.

V gene	D gene	clone size	J gene	CDR3 DNA	CDR3 protein
TRBV7-9	TRBD1	NA	TRBJ1-1	TGTGCCAGCAGCCCGACGACAGGGCACACTGAAGCTTTCTTT	CASSPTTGHTEAFF
TRBV7-3	TRBD1	NA	TRBJ2-3	TGTGCCAGCAGCTTACGACAGGGGAACACAGATACGCAGTATTTT	CASSLRQGNTDTQYF
TRBV28	TRBD1	NA	TRBJ2-1	TGTGCCAGCAGCCCAGCCGGGACAGGGAACTACAATGAGCAGTTCTTC	CASSPAGTGNYNEQFF
TRBV10-2	NA	NA	TRBJ1-3	TGCGCCAGCCGGCGACAGGCGGACTCTGGAAACACCATATATTTT	CASRRQADSGNTIYF
TRBV18	NA	NA	TRBJ2-5	TGTGCCAGCTCACCACCCGCAGGTCCCAGAGAGACCCAGTACTTC	CASSPPAGPRETQYF
TRBV5-4	TRBD2	few	TRBJ2-7	TGTGCCAGCAGCATGAGCGGGAGTAGATACGAGCAGTACTTC	CASSMSGSRYEQYF
TRBV19	NA	NA	TRBJ1-2	TGTGCCAGTAGTATAGATGGAATGCGGGGGCTGATGGATGGCTACACCTTC	CASSIDGMRGLMDGYTF
TRBV15	NA	NA	TRBJ1-2	TGTGCCACCAGCAGACAGGGTTACGATGGCTACACCTTC	CATSRQGYDGYTF
TRBV2	TRBD1	NA	TRBJ1-2	TGTGCCAGCAGGAGGGGGACAGGGGGCCCCCCACCGGAGGGCTACACCTTC	CASRRGTGGPPPEGYTF
TRBV5-1	TRBD2	NA	TRBJ2-7	TGCGCCAGCAACCCCATAGCGGGAGGGCCCCACGAGCAGTACTTC	CASNPIAGGPHEQYF
TRBV21-1	NA	once	TRBJ2-7	TGTGCCAGCAGCAAAAGCGACTCCCGGGACAGGGTCGTCTACGAGCAGTACTTC	CASSKSDSRDRVVYEQYF
TRBV7-9	TRBD1	NA	TRBJ2-1	TGTGCCAGCAGCTCGGGGACAGGGGGATACAATGAGCAGTTCTTC	CASSSGTGGYNEQFF
TRBV11-2	NA	NA	TRBJ2-1	TGTGCCAGCAGCCCGAGATTAGTGATATACAATGAGCAGTTCTTC	CASSPRLVIYNEQFF
TRBV27	TRBD1	NA	TRBJ2-7	TGTGCCAGCAGTCCTAGGGGGCATTCGAAGGGGGCCTACGAGCAGTACTTC	CASSPRGHSKGAYEQYF
TRBV11-2	TRBD2	NA	TRBJ2-3	TGTGCCAGCACCCCTTGGCGGGAGAGAGATACGCAGTATTTT	CASTPWRERDTQYF
TRBV19	TRBD1	NA	TRBJ2-5	TGTGCCAGTAGTACCGGGACAGGGCCCGCAGGGACCCAGTACTTC	CASSTGTGPAGTQYF
TRBV9	NA	few	TRBJ1-2	TGTGCCAGCAGCGTAGAACAGGGCACGAACTATGGCTACACCTTC	CASSVEQGTNYGYTF
TRBV28	NA	few	TRBJ1-3	TGTGCCAGCAGTTCGCAAGCAAACACCATATATTTT	CASSSQANTIYF
TRBV21-1	NA	NA	TRBJ2-5	TGTGCCAGCACCACGCGGACCCAGTACTTC	CASTTRTQYF
TRBV6-1	NA	NA	TRBJ1-2	TGTGCCAGCAGACAGGGAAACTATGGCTACACCTTC	CASRQGNYGYTF
TRBV15	NA	NA	TRBJ1-1	TGTGCCACCAGCAGAGATCATAGAGCGAACACTGAAGCTTTCTTT	CATSRDHRANTEAFF
TRBV15	TRBD1	NA	TRBJ2-1	TGTGCCACCAGCAGAGATCGTGGACAGGGGAAGAATGAGCAGTTCTTC	CATSRDRGQGKNEQFF
TRBV28	NA	NA	TRBJ2-2	TGTGCCAGCAGGCCCGCTGGGAGTGGCGGGGAGCTGTTTTTT	CASRPAGSGGELFF
TRBV14	NA	NA	TRBJ1-4	TGTGCCAGCAGCCAAGGAGGCCGGGGGGAAGGTGAAAAACTGTTTTTT	CASSQGGRGEGEKLFF
TRBV4-1	NA	NA	TRBJ1-6	TGCGCCAGCAGCCAAGAAGCGGGGGGCTTGGATTCACCCCTCCACTTT	CASSQEAGGLDSPLHF
TRBV6-5	TRBD1	NA	TRBJ2-7	TGTGCCAGCAGTTATCGCGACAGGGGCTACGAGCAGTACTTC	CASSYRDRGYEQYF
TRBV10-3	NA	NA	TRBJ2-1	TGTGCCATCAGTGATTCAGGGGATGAGCAGTTCTTC	CAISDSGDEQFF
TRBV5-1	TRBD1	NA	TRBJ2-5	TGCGCCAGCAGCTTGGCGCACAGGGGGCTGGAGACCCAGTACTTC	CASSLAHRGLETQYF
TRBV6-1	NA	NA	TRBJ2-7	TGTGCCAGCAGCGGACGGGGAGAATACGAGCAGTACTTC	CASSGRGEYEQYF